The 15 T cell receptor beta chains listed next were all sequenced from one sample in a study of blood T cells in healthy people across ages. Combining a sample-barcoded 5' primer with a J-beta primer mix, a second PCR ran for about 6 to 11 cycles. TCRdb re-called the 5' RACE reads through MiXCR, storing one row per CDR3 protein. Of 700,000 to 950,000 distinct CDR3 sequences in the sample, roughly 60% were seen once. The sequenced material came from blood. Source of these receptors: a young man in good health.

This clonotype was found once. The rearrangement joins TRBV20-1 to TRBJ2-3; TRBD2 might be the D (7 bases). The V end lost 5 bases, the J end lost 5 bases, and 17 bases lay between the germline ends. This CDR3 has 14 residues. Germline CDR1 reads DFQATT; CDR2 reads SNEGSKA (reference sequence). CDR3 residues: CSAFGGGAVDTQYF. The CDR3 DNA is TGCAGTGCTTTTGGAGGGGGGGCAGTAGATACGCAGTATTTT.

The chain has TRBV29-1 and TRBJ1-4, with D possibly matching TRBD1 (5 bases). V was shortened by 3 bases and J by 6 bases, with 11 bases between the two germline ends. The CDR3 covers 13 residues. Per the germline V gene, CDR1 is SQVTM and CDR2 is ANQGSEA. CDR3 sequence reads: CSVEAPGDEKLFF. In nucleotides, the CDR3 is TGCAGCGTTGAGGCCCCGGGGGATGAAAAACTGTTTTTT.

This clonotype was observed a handful of times. The rearrangement joins TRBV7-3 to TRBJ2-1; D assignment may be TRBD1 or TRBD2 (5 bases each). CDR3 length: 18 amino acids. Germline CDR1 reads SGHTA; CDR2 reads FQGTGA. Trimming removed 5 bases from V and 0 bases from J, with 20 bases in between. DNA for the CDR3: TGTGCCAGCAGCCCCGCTGAGGGGCGGGCTCCCTCCTACAATGAGCAGTTCTTC. This translates into CASSPAEGRAPSYNEQFF.

The chain is built from TRBV29-1 and TRBJ2-3, with 9 bases lining up with TRBD2. Germline V CDR1 and CDR2: SQVTM, ANQGSEA. Germline trimming cut 6 bases from V and 5 bases from J; bases unmatched to any gene: 9. This CDR3 has 14 residues. The DNA for the CDR3 is TGCAGCGTGCTCCTAGCGGGGCGGAAAGATACGCAGTATTTT. It codes for CSVLLAGRKDTQYF.

The chain employs TRBV6-6 and TRBJ2-5; D not certain. Germline V lookup: CDR1 MNHNY, CDR2 SVGAGI (reference sequence). The CDR3 sequence is 12 residues long. Deletions cut 2 bases from V and 4 bases from J, with 5 bases between. The CDR3 DNA follows: TGTGCCAGCAGTTACCGGCTAGAGACCCAGTACTTC. Its protein is CASSYRLETQYF.

V gene TRBV25-1 combines with J gene TRBJ1-1; the D gene is possibly TRBD1 (5 bases). Trimming stripped 4 bases from V and 7 bases from J, with 13 bases between. The CDR3 contains 13 residues. CDR1 MGHDK and CDR2 SYGVNS come from the germline V gene. The CDR3 region has the DNA TGTGCCAGCAGTGGAACGACGGGGGGTGAAGCTTTCTTT. Protein sequence: CASSGTTGGEAFF.

This clonotype was recorded a few times. The chain is built from TRBV29-1 and TRBJ2-1; 10 bases fit TRBD2. With V trimmed by 4 bases and J by 10 bases, 7 bases remained unmatched. The CDR3 runs 13 residues. From germline, CDR1 is SQVTM and CDR2 ANQGSEA. The CDR3 here is CSVGPSGSGEQFF. CDR3 sequence (DNA): TGCAGCGTTGGTCCTAGCGGGAGTGGCGAGCAGTTCTTC.

With respect to this clonotype: A single base separates this from a much larger clone, so it may be a read error. The chain carries TRBV5-1 and TRBJ2-5; D is possibly TRBD2 (6 bases). Germline V gives CDR1 SGHRS, CDR2 YFSETQ. Trimming left V 4 bases short and J 7 bases short, with 14 bases between. This CDR3 region has 13 residues. The CDR3 coding sequence is TGCGCCAGCAGCGGGACGCGGGACGGGACCCAGTACTTC. This codes for CASSGTRDGTQYF.

The rearrangement links TRBV29-1 to TRBJ2-5; TRBD1 aligns across 7 bases. V was pared by 5 bases and J by 11 bases, with 11 bases of the junction left unmatched. The CDR3 is 12 amino acids. Germline assignment: CDR1 SQVTM and CDR2 ANQGSEA. CDR3 in amino acids: CSVKGAGNEQYF. In DNA form, the CDR3 reads TGCAGCGTTAAGGGGGCTGGCAATGAGCAGTACTTC.

The chain couples TRBV5-1 to TRBJ2-1; D is unclear. Trimming removed 4 bases at V and 3 bases at J, with 11 bases between. The germline V gene has CDR1 SGHRS and CDR2 YFSETQ. CDR3 length equals 14 residues. In DNA form, the CDR3 reads TGCGCCAGCAGCCTCGGAAGGGACTACAATGAGCAGTTCTTC. It encodes CASSLGRDYNEQFF.

The chain couples TRBV20-1 to TRBJ2-7; TRBD2 is a possible D gene (6 bases). Trimming stripped 3 bases from V and 5 bases from J, with 17 bases between. This CDR3 has 14 residues. Per germline, CDR1 DFQATT and CDR2 SNEGSKA (reference sequence). The CDR3 reads CSASHHAGIHEQYF. The DNA of the CDR3 is TGCAGTGCTAGTCATCATGCGGGAATCCACGAGCAGTACTTC.

The rearrangement joins TRBV11-1 to TRBJ2-5, with D hard to call. The CDR3 is 14 residues long. Germline V gene data show CDR1 as SGHAT and CDR2 as FQDESV (reference sequence). Trimming left V 2 bases short and J 3 bases short, with 10 bases between. The CDR3, as DNA: TGTGCCAGCAGCTTAAAGTGGGCAGAAGAGACCCAGTACTTC. It yields the protein CASSLKWAEETQYF. The full variable domain, with the rest looked up from reference TRBV11-1 and TRBJ2-5, is EAEVAQSPRYKITEKSQAVAFWCDPISGHATLYWYRQILGQGPELLVQFQDESVVDDSQLPKDRFSAERLKGVDSTLKIQPAELGDSAMYLCASSLKWAEETQYFGPGTRLLVL.

This chain connects TRBV27 to TRBJ2-1; no firm D call. The CDR3 contains 13 residues. V lost 6 bases, J lost 6 bases, and 12 bases lay in between. Germline V gives CDR1 MNHEY, CDR2 SMNVEV (reference sequence). CDR3 sequence reads: CASSPSGSNEQFF. In nucleotides, the CDR3 is TGTGCCAGCAGCCCCTCTGGCTCCAATGAGCAGTTCTTC.

Regarding this clonotype: Its ends do not fully match the called genes, so a read error is possible. The gene calls are TRBV4-2 and TRBJ2-6, with TRBD2 matching 11 bases. Germline V CDR1 and CDR2: LGHNA, YNFKEQ. The CDR3 extends over 16 amino acids. The CDR3 nucleotides read TGTGTCAGCAGTAGCGGGGGGGTCTCTGGGGCCAACGTCCTGACTTTC. As protein: CVSSSGGVSGANVLTF.

This chain connects TRBV5-5 to TRBJ2-3, with D possibly TRBD1 on 5 matching bases. V lost 2 bases and J 5 bases, leaving 9 bases between the germline ends. This CDR3 contains 13 residues. The germline V gene has CDR1 SGHKS and CDR2 YYEKEE (reference sequence). The CDR3, as DNA: TGTGCCAGCAGCTTCAGGGCTGAAGATACGCAGTATTTT. The encoded protein is CASSFRAEDTQYF.